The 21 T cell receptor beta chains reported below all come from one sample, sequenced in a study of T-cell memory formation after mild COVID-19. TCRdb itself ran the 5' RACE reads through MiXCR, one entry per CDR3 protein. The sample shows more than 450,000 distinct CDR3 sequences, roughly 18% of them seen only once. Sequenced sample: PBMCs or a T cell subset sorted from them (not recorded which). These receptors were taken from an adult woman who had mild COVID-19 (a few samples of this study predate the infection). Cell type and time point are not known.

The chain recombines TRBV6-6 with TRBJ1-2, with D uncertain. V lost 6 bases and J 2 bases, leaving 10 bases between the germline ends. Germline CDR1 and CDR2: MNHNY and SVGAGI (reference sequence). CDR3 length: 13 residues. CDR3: CASSATKNYGYTF. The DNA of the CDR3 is TGTGCCAGCAGCGCTACAAAGAACTATGGCTACACCTTC.

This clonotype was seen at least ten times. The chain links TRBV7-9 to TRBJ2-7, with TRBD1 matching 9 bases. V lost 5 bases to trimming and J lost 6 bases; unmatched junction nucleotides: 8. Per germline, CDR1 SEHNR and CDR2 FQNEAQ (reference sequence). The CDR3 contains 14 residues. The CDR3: CASSPGTGILEQYF. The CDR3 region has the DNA TGTGCCAGCAGCCCCGGGACAGGGATTCTCGAGCAGTACTTC.

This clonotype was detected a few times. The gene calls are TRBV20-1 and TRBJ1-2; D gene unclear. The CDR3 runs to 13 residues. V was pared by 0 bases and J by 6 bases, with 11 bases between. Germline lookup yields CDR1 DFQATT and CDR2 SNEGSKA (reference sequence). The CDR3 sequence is CSARDPALDGYTF. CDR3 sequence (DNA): TGCAGTGCTAGAGACCCCGCTTTAGATGGCTACACCTTC.

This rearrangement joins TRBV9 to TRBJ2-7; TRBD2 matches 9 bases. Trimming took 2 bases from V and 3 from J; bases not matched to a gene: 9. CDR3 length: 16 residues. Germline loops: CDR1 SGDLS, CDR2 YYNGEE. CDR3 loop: CASSVLSGTSLYEQYF. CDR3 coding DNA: TGTGCCAGCAGCGTTCTTTCCGGGACTAGCCTCTACGAGCAGTACTTC.

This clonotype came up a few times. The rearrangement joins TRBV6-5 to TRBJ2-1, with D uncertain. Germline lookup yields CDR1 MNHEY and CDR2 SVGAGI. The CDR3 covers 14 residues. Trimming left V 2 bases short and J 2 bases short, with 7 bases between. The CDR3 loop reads CASSYLGAYNEQFF. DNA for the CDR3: TGTGCCAGCAGTTACCTGGGCGCCTACAATGAGCAGTTCTTC.

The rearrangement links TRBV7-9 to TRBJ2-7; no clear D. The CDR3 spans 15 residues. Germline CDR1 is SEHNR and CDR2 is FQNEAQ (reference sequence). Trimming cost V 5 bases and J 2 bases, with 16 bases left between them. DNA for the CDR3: TGTGCCAGCAGCCCTCTAGACAAGCACACCTACGAGCAGTACTTC. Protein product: CASSPLDKHTYEQYF.

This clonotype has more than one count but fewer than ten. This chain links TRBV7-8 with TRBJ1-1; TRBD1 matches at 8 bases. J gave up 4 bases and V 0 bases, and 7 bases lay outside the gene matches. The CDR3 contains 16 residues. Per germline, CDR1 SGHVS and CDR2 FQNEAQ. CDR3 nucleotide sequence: TGTGCCAGCAGCTTAGCGTGGTCAGGGGGCATCACTGAAGCTTTCTTT. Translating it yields CASSLAWSGGITEAFF. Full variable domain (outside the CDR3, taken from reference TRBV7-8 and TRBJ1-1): GAGVSQSPRYKVAKRGQDVALRCDPISGHVSLFWYQQALGQGPEFLTYFQNEAQLDKSGLPSDRFFAERPEGSVSTLKIQRTQQEDSAVYLCASSLAWSGGITEAFFGQGTRLTVV.

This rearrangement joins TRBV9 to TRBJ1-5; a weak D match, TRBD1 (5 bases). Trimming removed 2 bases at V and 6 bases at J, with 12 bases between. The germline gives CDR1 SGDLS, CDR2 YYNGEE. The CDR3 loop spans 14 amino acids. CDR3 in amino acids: CASSVDSLLQPQHF. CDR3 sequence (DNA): TGTGCCAGCAGCGTTGACAGCCTCCTTCAGCCCCAGCATTTT. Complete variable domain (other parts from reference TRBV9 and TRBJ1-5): DSGVTQTPKHLITATGQRVTLRCSPRSGDLSVYWYQQSLDQGLQFLIQYYNGEERAKGNILERFSAQQFPDLHSELNLSSLELGDSALYFCASSVDSLLQPQHFGDGTRLSIL.

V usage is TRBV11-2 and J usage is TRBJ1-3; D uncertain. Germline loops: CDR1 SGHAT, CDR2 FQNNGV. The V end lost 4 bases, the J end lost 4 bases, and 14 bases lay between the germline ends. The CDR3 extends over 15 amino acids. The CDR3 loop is CASSWSRRVGNTIYF. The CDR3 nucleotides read TGTGCCAGCAGCTGGTCCAGGCGTGTGGGAAACACCATATATTTT.

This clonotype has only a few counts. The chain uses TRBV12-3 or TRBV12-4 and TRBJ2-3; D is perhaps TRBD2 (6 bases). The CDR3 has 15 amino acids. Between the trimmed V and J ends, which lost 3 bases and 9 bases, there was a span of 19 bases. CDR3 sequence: CASSFGDSLSLTQYF. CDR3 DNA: TGTGCCAGCAGTTTTGGGGACTCACTCTCATTGACGCAGTATTTT.

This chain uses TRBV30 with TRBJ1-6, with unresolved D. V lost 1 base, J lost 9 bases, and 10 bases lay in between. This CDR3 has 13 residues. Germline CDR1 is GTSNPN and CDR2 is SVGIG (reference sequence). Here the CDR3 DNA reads TGTGCCTGGAGTGAACCCAATCTTTCACCCCTCCACTTT. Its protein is CAWSEPNLSPLHF.

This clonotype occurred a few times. In nucleotides, the CDR3 is TGCAGTGCTACCCTGGACAGGGGCGCCTATGGCTACACCTTC. Its translation: CSATLDRGAYGYTF. The rearrangement uses TRBV20-1 and TRBJ1-2; the match to TRBD1 covers 9 bases. Germline loops: CDR1 DFQATT, CDR2 SNEGSKA (reference sequence). J lost 4 bases, V lost 4 bases, and 7 bases had no gene match. This CDR3 is 14 amino acids long.

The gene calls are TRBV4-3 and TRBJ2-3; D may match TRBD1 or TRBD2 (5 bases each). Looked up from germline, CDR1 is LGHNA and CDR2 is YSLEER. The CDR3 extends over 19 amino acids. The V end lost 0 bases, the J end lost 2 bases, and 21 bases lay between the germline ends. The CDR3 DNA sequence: TGCGCCAGCAGCCAAGATCCGGCTACTCTCCGGGACCTCACAGATACGCAGTATTTT. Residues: CASSQDPATLRDLTDTQYF.

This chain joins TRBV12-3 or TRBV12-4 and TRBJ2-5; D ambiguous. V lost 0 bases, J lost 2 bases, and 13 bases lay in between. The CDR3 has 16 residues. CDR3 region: CASSLAPPTIQETQYF. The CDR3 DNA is TGTGCCAGCAGTTTAGCGCCCCCTACGATTCAAGAGACCCAGTACTTC.

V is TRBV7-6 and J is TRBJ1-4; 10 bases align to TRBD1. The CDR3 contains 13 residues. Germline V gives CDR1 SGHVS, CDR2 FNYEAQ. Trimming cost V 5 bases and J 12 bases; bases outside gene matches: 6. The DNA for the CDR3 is TGTGCCAGCAGCCCCGGGACAGGGGAAGAACTGTTTTTT. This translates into CASSPGTGEELFF.

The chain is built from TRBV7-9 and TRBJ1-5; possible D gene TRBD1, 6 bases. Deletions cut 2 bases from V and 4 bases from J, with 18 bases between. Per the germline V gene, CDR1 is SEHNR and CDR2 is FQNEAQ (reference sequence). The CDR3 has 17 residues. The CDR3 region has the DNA TGTGCCAGCAGCTTAACGACAGGAGGAGCGGCAAATCAGCCCCAGCATTTT. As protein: CASSLTTGGAANQPQHF.

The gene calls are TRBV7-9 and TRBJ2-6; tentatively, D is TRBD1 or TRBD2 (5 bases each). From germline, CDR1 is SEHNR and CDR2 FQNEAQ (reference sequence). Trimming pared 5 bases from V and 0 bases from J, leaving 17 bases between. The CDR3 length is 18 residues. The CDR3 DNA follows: TGTGCCAGCAGCCACCGGGACCGCCTTTCCTCTGGGGCCAACGTCCTGACTTTC. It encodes CASSHRDRLSSGANVLTF.

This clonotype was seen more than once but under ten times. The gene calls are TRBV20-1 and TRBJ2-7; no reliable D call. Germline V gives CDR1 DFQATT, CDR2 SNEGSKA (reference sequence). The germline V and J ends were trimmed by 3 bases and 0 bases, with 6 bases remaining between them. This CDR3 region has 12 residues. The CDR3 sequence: CSASETSYEQYF. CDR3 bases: TGCAGTGCTAGCGAGACCTCCTACGAGCAGTACTTC.

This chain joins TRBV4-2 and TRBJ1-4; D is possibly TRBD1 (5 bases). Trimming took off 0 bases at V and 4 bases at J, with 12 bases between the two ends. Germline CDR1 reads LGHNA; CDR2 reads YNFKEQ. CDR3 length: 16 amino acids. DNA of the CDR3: TGTGCCAGCAGCCAAGATATAGGGGCGAGTAATGAAAAACTGTTTTTT. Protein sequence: CASSQDIGASNEKLFF.

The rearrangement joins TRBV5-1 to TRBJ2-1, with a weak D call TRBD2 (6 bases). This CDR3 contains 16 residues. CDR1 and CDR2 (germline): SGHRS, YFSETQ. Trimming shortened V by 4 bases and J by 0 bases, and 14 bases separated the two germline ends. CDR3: CASSLSRGTSYNEQFF. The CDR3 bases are TGCGCCAGCAGCCTTTCCCGGGGGACCTCCTACAATGAGCAGTTCTTC.

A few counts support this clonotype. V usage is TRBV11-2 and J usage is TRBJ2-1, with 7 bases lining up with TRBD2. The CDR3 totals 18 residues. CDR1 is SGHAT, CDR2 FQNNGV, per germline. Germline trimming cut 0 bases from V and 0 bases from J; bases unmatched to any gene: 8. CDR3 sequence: CASSLDGRRLSSYNEQFF. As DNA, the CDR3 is TGTGCCAGCAGCTTAGACGGGAGGAGGTTGAGCTCCTACAATGAGCAGTTCTTC.